This T cell receptor (beta chain) came from a study of T cell changes during pregnancy in multiple sclerosis. J gave up 0 bases and V 4 bases, and 6 bases lay outside the gene matches. Germline loops: CDR1 SGDLS, CDR2 YYNGEE. The CDR3 sequence is 17 residues long. Clones were sequenced by immunoSEQ multiplex PCR, and TCRdb holds only the in-frame ones, with some missing. The table records 34,000 or so clones, approximately 90% of them present only once. The TCR originated in a female donor with multiple sclerosis, enrolled in a pregnancy study. The chain combines TRBV9 with TRBJ2-6, with 8 bases lining up with TRBD1. Sequencing was performed on CD8+ T cells from peripheral blood mononuclear cells, taken in the first trimester of pregnancy. The CDR3 DNA reads as TGTGCCAGCAGCAGGGGGGACAGGTTCTCTGGGGCCAACGTCCTGACTTTC. This translates into CASSRGDRFSGANVLTF.